What follows are 4 T cell receptor beta chains derived from one specimen sequenced in a study of T cells expressing NK-cell markers. TCRdb reprocessed the 5' RACE reads, with one entry per CDR3 protein and no DNA. The listing contains roughly 180,000 distinct CDR3 sequences. Sequencing was carried out using blood T cells: a sorted CD56 or NKG2C T cell subset, CD4+ or CD8+ T cells, or bulk PBMC T cells (not recorded which). Receptor source: a man aged 18-75 years in good health.

The V and J genes are TRBV5-1 and TRBJ1-2. Germline CDR1 reads SGHRS; CDR2 reads YFSETQ. This CDR3 comprises 13 residues. CDR3 sequence reads: CASSWTSGYGYTF.

The chain has TRBV14 and TRBJ2-5; TCRdb's D call, TRBD2, is unchecked because there is no DNA. This CDR3 spans 15 amino acids. The germline gives CDR1 SGHDN, CDR2 FVKESK. CDR3 sequence: CASSQGVAEGETQYF.

V gene TRBV7-2 combines with J gene TRBJ2-1; TCRdb picks TRBD1, but there is no DNA to check that call. The CDR3 extends over 17 amino acids. CDR1 is SGHTA, CDR2 FQGNSA, per germline. CDR3 in amino acids: CASSLATGQRGHNEQFF.

Here the CDR3 reads CASSPTQGLETMETQYF. The chain has TRBV3-1 and TRBJ2-5; TCRdb calls TRBD2, which cannot be checked without DNA. Germline loops: CDR1 LGHDT, CDR2 YNNKEL (reference sequence). This CDR3 is built from 17 residues.